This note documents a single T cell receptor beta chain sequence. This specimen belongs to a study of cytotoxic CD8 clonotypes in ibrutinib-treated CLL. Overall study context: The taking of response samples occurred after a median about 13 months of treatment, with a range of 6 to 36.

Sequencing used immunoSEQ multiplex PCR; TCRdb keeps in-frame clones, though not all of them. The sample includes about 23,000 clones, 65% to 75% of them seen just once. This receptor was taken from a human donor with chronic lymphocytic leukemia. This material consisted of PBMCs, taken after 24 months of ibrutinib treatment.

The CDR3 loop reads CASSNTGTGGSPLHF. In nucleotides, the CDR3 is TGTGCCAGCAGTAATACCGGGACAGGGGGGTCACCCCTCCACTTT. The rearrangement links TRBV7-8 to TRBJ1-6, with TRBD1 matching 11 bases. V shed 6 bases and J 10 bases; nucleotides not matched to a gene: 8. Germline V gene lookup returns CDR1 SGHVS and CDR2 FQNEAQ. The CDR3 is 15 amino acids. The full variable domain, rest sourced from reference TRBV7-8 and TRBJ1-6, is GAGVSQSPRYKVAKRGQDVALRCDPISGHVSLFWYQQALGQGPEFLTYFQNEAQLDKSGLPSDRFFAERPEGSVSTLKIQRTQQEDSAVYLCASSNTGTGGSPLHFGNGTRLTVT.